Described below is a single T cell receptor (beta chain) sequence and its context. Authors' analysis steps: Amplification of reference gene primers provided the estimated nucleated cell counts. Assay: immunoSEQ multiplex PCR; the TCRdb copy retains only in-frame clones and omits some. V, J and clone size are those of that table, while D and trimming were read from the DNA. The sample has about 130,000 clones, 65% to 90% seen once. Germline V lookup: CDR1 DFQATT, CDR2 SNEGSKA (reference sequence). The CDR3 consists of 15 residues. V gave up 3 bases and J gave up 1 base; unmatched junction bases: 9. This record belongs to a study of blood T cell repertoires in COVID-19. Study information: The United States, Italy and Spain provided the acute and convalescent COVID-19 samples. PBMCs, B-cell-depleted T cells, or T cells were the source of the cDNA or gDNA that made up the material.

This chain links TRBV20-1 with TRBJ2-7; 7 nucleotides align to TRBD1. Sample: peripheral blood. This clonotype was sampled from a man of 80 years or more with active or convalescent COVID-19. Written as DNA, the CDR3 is TGCAGTGCTAGTTACGGACAGGTGATATCCTACGAGCAGTACTTC. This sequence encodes CSASYGQVISYEQYF.